This T cell receptor beta chain was documented in a study of shared clonotypes between healthy human individuals. Study-wide background: A couple of women and a few men aged 18 to 49 made up the donors.

Trimming at V came to 4 bases and at J to 7 bases, leaving 6 bases not matched to a gene. The CDR3 spans 15 residues. From germline, CDR1 is SGHRS and CDR2 YFSETQ. Naive-designated CD8 cells lacked CD45RO, were positively enriched for CCR7, and omitted terminally differentiated effector memory CD45RA+ cells. Replicate PCRs for sorted subsets used 200 ng DNA; this equaled around 28,000 T cell genomes. Original analysis: ImmunoSEQ output lacked quality scores and full-length reads, limiting matched filtering. Sequencing was performed with immunoSEQ multiplex PCR; in TCRdb, only in-frame clones are kept and a portion is missing. The V and J calls and clone size come from that table; D and trimming were worked out from the DNA. Of around 610,000 clones in the sample, 96% were seen once.

The sequencing sample was made of naive CD8+ T cells sorted from blood. This chain uses TRBV5-1 with TRBJ2-2, with TRBD1 identical over 11 bases. This receptor was obtained from a woman aged 25 to 39 in good health. The CDR3: CASSTDRGQVGELFF. The DNA for the CDR3 is TGCGCCAGCAGCACGGACAGGGGGCAGGTCGGGGAGCTGTTTTTT.